These T cell receptor beta chains were read from a single sample in a study of blood T cells in healthy people across ages. One entry per CDR3 protein, called by TCRdb with MiXCR from the 5' RACE reads. The table includes 550,000 to 650,000 distinct CDR3 sequences, about a quarter detected once. The same data also went into a second study, on T cells of mothers and their children.

The specimen was blood. These receptors were obtained from a boy between 2 and 15 years old in good health. Each CDR3 is given with its conserved first and last residue. D genes are given only for firm matches. Expanded clones get a size class; other rows say once, few or many, or leave the size out.

j_gene: TRBJ2-7
len: 14
d_gene: TRBD1
abundance: .
v_gene: TRBV18
CDR3nt: TGTGCCAGCTCACAGGCGACAGGGCACTACGAGCAGTACTTC
CDR3aa: CASSQATGHYEQYF

j_gene: TRBJ2-7
len: 15
d_gene: TRBD2
abundance: .
v_gene: TRBV12-3/TRBV12-4
CDR3nt: TGTGCCAGCGGAGGGACTAGCGGACCGGGGGACGAGCAGTACTTC
CDR3aa: CASGGTSGPGDEQYF

j_gene: TRBJ2-5
len: 16
d_gene: TRBD2
abundance: few
v_gene: TRBV5-1
CDR3nt: TGCGCCAGCAGCTCTTTGAGCGGGAGGGCCTTAGAGACCCAGTACTTC
CDR3aa: CASSSLSGRALETQYF

j_gene: TRBJ2-5
len: 16
d_gene: TRBD2
abundance: few
v_gene: TRBV7-8
CDR3nt: TGTGCCAGCAGCTCGACACTAGCGAGGTACCAAGAGACCCAGTACTTC
CDR3aa: CASSSTLARYQETQYF

j_gene: TRBJ2-7
len: 15
d_gene: .
abundance: few
v_gene: TRBV18
CDR3nt: TGTGCCAGCTCACATAGTGGGGACAATCCCTACGAGCAGTACTTC
CDR3aa: CASSHSGDNPYEQYF

j_gene: TRBJ2-7
len: 15
d_gene: TRBD2
abundance: few
v_gene: TRBV5-1
CDR3nt: TGCGCCAGCAGCTTGAACGGGAGGGCCTCCTACGAGCAGTACTTC
CDR3aa: CASSLNGRASYEQYF

j_gene: TRBJ1-1
len: 17
d_gene: .
abundance: .
v_gene: TRBV6-5
CDR3nt: TGTGCCAGCAGTTACCGTGGCAGGGTGGGATATAACACTGAAGCTTTCTTT
CDR3aa: CASSYRGRVGYNTEAFF

j_gene: TRBJ2-3
len: 18
d_gene: TRBD2
abundance: .
v_gene: TRBV7-2
CDR3nt: TGTGCCAGCAGCTTGGGGTCCTGGAGGGGACTAGATGCAGATACGCAGTATTTT
CDR3aa: CASSLGSWRGLDADTQYF

j_gene: TRBJ1-1
len: 14
d_gene: .
abundance: .
v_gene: TRBV27
CDR3nt: TGTGCCAGCAGGCGAACAGGGTCCCCCGCTGAAGCTTTCTTT
CDR3aa: CASRRTGSPAEAFF

j_gene: TRBJ2-6
len: 15
d_gene: .
abundance: few
v_gene: TRBV6-2/TRBV6-3
CDR3nt: TGTGCCAGCAGTTTTCGAAGGACTGGGGCCAACGTCCTGACTTTC
CDR3aa: CASSFRRTGANVLTF

j_gene: TRBJ2-2
len: 13
d_gene: .
abundance: few
v_gene: TRBV28
CDR3nt: TGTGCCAGCAGCCATGGAGTCACCGGGGAGCTGTTTTTT
CDR3aa: CASSHGVTGELFF

j_gene: TRBJ2-3
len: 13
d_gene: .
abundance: few
v_gene: TRBV12-3/TRBV12-4
CDR3nt: TGTGCCAGCAGTTTACAGAACACAGATACGCAGTATTTT
CDR3aa: CASSLQNTDTQYF

j_gene: TRBJ1-2
len: 18
d_gene: .
abundance: .
v_gene: TRBV7-9
CDR3nt: TGTGCCAGCAGCTTAGTAGCAACAAGACGGGACACGCGAGTCAGCTACACCTTC
CDR3aa: CASSLVATRRDTRVSYTF

j_gene: TRBJ1-6
len: 15
d_gene: .
abundance: .
v_gene: TRBV5-1
CDR3nt: TGCGCCAGCAGCTTGGAAGGCAGGGGAAATTCACCCCTCCACTTT
CDR3aa: CASSLEGRGNSPLHF

j_gene: TRBJ2-2
len: 14
d_gene: .
abundance: few
v_gene: TRBV14
CDR3nt: TGTGCCAGCAGCCAACAGGGTTACACCGGGGAGCTGTTTTTT
CDR3aa: CASSQQGYTGELFF

j_gene: TRBJ2-5
len: 15
d_gene: TRBD1
abundance: few
v_gene: TRBV3-1
CDR3nt: TGTGCCAGCAGTCGCCGGACAGGGCAGCGGGAGACCCAGTACTTC
CDR3aa: CASSRRTGQRETQYF

j_gene: TRBJ2-1
len: 12
d_gene: .
abundance: few
v_gene: TRBV5-1
CDR3nt: TGCGCCAGCCGGGTAGTCAGGAATGAGCAGTTCTTC
CDR3aa: CASRVVRNEQFF

j_gene: TRBJ1-4
len: 15
d_gene: .
abundance: few
v_gene: TRBV27
CDR3nt: TGTGCCAGCAGTTTCACCCGGGGCTCAGGTGAAAAACTGTTTTTT
CDR3aa: CASSFTRGSGEKLFF

j_gene: TRBJ2-7
len: 15
d_gene: .
abundance: .
v_gene: TRBV28
CDR3nt: TGTGCCAGCAGCCCGGACATCCCGGCGATTTACGAGCAGTACTTC
CDR3aa: CASSPDIPAIYEQYF

j_gene: TRBJ2-1
len: 16
d_gene: TRBD2
abundance: few
v_gene: TRBV6-2/TRBV6-3
CDR3nt: TGTGCCAGCAGTAAAGTAGCGGGGGGCTCCTACAATGAGCAGTTCTTC
CDR3aa: CASSKVAGGSYNEQFF

j_gene: TRBJ2-3
len: 14
d_gene: TRBD2
abundance: few
v_gene: TRBV6-6
CDR3nt: TGTGCCAGCAAGGGCGGGGGGTACACAGATACGCAGTATTTT
CDR3aa: CASKGGGYTDTQYF

j_gene: TRBJ2-4
len: 16
d_gene: TRBD2
abundance: few
v_gene: TRBV5-1
CDR3nt: TGCGCCAGCAGCTTGCCTAGCGGGAGTAGTAGAGACATTCAGTACTTC
CDR3aa: CASSLPSGSSRDIQYF

j_gene: TRBJ2-1
len: 16
d_gene: .
abundance: .
v_gene: TRBV21-1
CDR3nt: TGTGCCAGCAGCAAAGAAGTTAGCGGGGGCTACAATGAGCAGTTCTTC
CDR3aa: CASSKEVSGGYNEQFF

j_gene: TRBJ2-1
len: 16
d_gene: TRBD2
abundance: .
v_gene: TRBV15
CDR3nt: TGTGCCACCAGCAGCACCTCCTCAGAGAGCGGGAGCGAGCAGTTCTTC
CDR3aa: CATSSTSSESGSEQFF

j_gene: TRBJ1-2
len: 13
d_gene: .
abundance: few
v_gene: TRBV29-1
CDR3nt: TGCAGCGTTGGTGCCAGGAAAGACTATGGCTACACCTTC
CDR3aa: CSVGARKDYGYTF